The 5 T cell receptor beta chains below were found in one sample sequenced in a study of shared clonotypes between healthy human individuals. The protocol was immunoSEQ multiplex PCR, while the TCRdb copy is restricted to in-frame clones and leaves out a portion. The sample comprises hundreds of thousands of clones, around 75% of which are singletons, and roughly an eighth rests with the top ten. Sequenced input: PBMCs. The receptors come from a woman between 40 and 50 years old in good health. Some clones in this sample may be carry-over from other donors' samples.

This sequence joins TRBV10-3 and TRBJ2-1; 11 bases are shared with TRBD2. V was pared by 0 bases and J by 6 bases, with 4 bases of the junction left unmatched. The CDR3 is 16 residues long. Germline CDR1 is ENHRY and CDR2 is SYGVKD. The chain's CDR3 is CAISESSGRGPNEQFF. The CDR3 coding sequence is TGTGCCATCAGTGAGTCTAGCGGGAGGGGACCCAATGAGCAGTTCTTC.

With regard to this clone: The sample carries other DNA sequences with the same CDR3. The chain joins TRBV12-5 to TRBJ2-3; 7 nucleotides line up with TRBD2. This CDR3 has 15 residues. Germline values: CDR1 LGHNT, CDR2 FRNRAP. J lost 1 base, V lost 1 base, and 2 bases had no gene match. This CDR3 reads CASGLEAGRTDTQYF. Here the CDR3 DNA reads TGTGCTAGTGGTTTGGAAGCGGGACGCACAGATACGCAGTATTTT.

The CDR3 nucleotides are TGCGCCAGCAGCCTAGGGACCTACAATGAGCAGTTCTTC. Its translation is CASSLGTYNEQFF. The J gene is TRBJ2-1, the V gene TRBV4-3; D not resolved. Between the trimmed V and J ends, which lost 4 bases and 2 bases, there was a span of 6 bases. The CDR3 spans 13 residues. Germline CDR1 is LGHNA and CDR2 is YSLEER.

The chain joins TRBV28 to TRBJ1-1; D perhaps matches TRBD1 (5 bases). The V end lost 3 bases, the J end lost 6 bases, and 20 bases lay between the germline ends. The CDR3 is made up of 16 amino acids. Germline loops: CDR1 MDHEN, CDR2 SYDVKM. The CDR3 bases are TGTGCCAGCAGTTTCTGGGGGAGGCTCCAGGGCCCTGAAGCTTTCTTT. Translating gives CASSFWGRLQGPEAFF.

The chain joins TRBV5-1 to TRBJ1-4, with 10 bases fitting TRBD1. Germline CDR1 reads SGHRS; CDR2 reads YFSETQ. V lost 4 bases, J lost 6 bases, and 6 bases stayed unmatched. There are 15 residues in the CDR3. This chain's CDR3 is CASSNGQGEHEKLFF. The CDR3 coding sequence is TGCGCCAGCAGCAACGGACAGGGGGAACATGAAAAACTGTTTTTT.